This TCR beta chain was recovered during a study of cytomegalovirus exposure and HLA in healthy donors. The study, taken as a whole, reports: Follow-up analysis later connected one missense variant in DCLRE1C with trimming of TCR beta V- and J-genes. Most TCR sequences proved rare, with some public TCRs found in many donors. Listed as cytomegalovirus-associated were 150 or so TCR beta chains. In an earlier analysis, about 87% or about 30%: the productive usage of most TCR beta V segments.

Notes on this clone: Antigen unknown.

The primer mix had 60 Vbeta and 13 Jbeta primers. Produced via immunoSEQ multiplex PCR; TCRdb's table is partial and in-frame only. This listing includes roughly 150,000 clones. V shed 5 bases, J shed 3 bases, and the junction held 7 bases outside the gene matches. Germline CDR1 SGHNT, CDR2 YYREEE (reference sequence). This CDR3 contains 15 residues. This sequence originates from a woman aged 45 to 65 in good health and CMV-seronegative. Source material: PBMCs. J is TRBJ2-1 and V is TRBV5-4; 8 nucleotides agree with TRBD1. Here the CDR3 DNA reads TGTGCCAGCAGTCCTGCAGGGGGCTTCTACAATGAGCAGTTCTTC. Its protein is CASSPAGGFYNEQFF.